Here is one T cell receptor (beta chain) with its context. The specificity of this receptor is unknown. Per-base quality was not reported, and no clone a single base away is much larger than it. This sample was taken from a study of blood T cell repertoires in COVID-19 (TCRdb year 2020). In the study overall: Collaborator samples came from the United States, Italy and Spain and covered acute and convalescent phases of COVID-19. Sample metadata almost always included a de-identified subject ID, COVID-19 status, age in years and sex. The repertoires were released in a freely available public database intended as a resource for research on the immune response to SARS-CoV-2. Subjects who had been exposed to COVID-19, were actively infected with it, or had recovered from it provided the deeply sampled blood TCRbeta repertoires that made up the dataset. Where available, HLA class I and class II types were taken from metadata supplied by the sample provider and were not determined by assay-based typing. The samples were drawn from two sources: the first 160 participants of the ongoing ImmuneRACE study, and about 1,300 subjects contributed by 6 global collaborators. The material from the prospective study consisted of cDNA or gDNA derived from T cells, B-cell-depleted T cells, or PBMCs.

Another Seattle source contributed samples from volunteer blood donors who had recovered from COVID-19. The collaborating institutions used their own protocols to collect whole blood in K2EDTA tubes. For TCRbeta analysis, collaborator samples were shipped as frozen whole blood, as isolated PBMCs, or as DNA extracted from either sample type. Paper-wide results and their limitations: The amount of clinical and demographic metadata varied by source and participant and was provided uncurated.

As encoded in the germline V gene (reference sequence), CDR1 is LGHDT while CDR2 is YNNKEL. Germline trimming: 8 bases from V, 7 bases from J; junction bases outside gene matches: 12. Counted from cysteine to phenylalanine, this CDR3 has 16 amino acids. The DNA shown is the 48-base CDR3, in frame from base 1. TCRbeta CDR3 regions were amplified from genomic DNA using the immunoSEQ Assay, a bias-controlled multiplex PCR. From the authors' description of their analysis: Nucleated cell counts per sample were estimated from amplification of reference gene primers within the assay. To quantify the absolute abundance of each unique TCRbeta CDR3 rearrangement, sequence reads were collapsed and filtered. Productive Simpson clonality was computed per sample as the square root of Simpson's diversity index over productive rearrangements. Here the immuneACCESS table is served through TCRdb, limited to in-frame sequences with V and J called. Missing clones are a known gap in these copies; in checked studies unresolved V genes cover under half, and the rest lacks a known reason. From that table come the V and J calls and clone size; the DNA was used to work out D and trimming. The sample table contains a few hundred thousand clones; only one count was recorded for about 89% of them. The ten largest clones capture about 9.8% of the sample.

The receptor chain draws on TRBV3-1 (or the pseudogene TRBV3-2) and TRBJ2-1, with TRBD2 matching 12 junction bases. This receptor was taken from a man aged 35-49 years who had recovered from COVID-19. The material sequenced was peripheral blood. This receptor has the CDR3 CASVFHLAGGRNEQFF. DNA sequence: TGTGCCAGCGTTTTTCATCTAGCGGGGGGGCGAAATGAGCAGTTCTTC.